There are many counts of the clone carrying this T cell receptor beta chain. What it binds is unknown. The data belong to a study of regulatory T cells in long-lasting Graves disease. iRepertoire HTBI primers and Arm-PCR of CDR3 regions built TCR beta libraries. The authors' processing: Sample data revealed approximately 60 TRBV and over eleven TRBJ segments. TCRdb passed the multiplex PCR reads through MiXCR, listing each CDR3 protein once. What appears here as the V and J calls and clone size reflects TCRdb's work, not the paper's. Among approximately 300,000 distinct CDR3 sequences listed, 18% were seen once. The CDR3 loop spans 18 amino acids. Germline-derived CDR1 and CDR2 are MNHEY and SVGAGI. J was trimmed by 0 bases and V by 4 bases; bases with no gene match: 12. The time point is: newly diagnosed GD, antithyroid drugs for less than 3 months. The TCR library was made from RNA that had been extracted from PBMCs in TRIzol.

General study points: Relative to new patients (around 1,000), persistent patients exhibited greater sharing of public clonotypes (approximately 2,700). Persistent disease exhibited a predilection for TRBV28, TRBJ1-2 and TRBJ2-5. The TCR repertoire of persistent Graves' patients was less diverse than that of newly diagnosed ones.

The TCR sequence derives from a female donor with Graves disease. Material: peripheral blood mononuclear cells (PBMCs), obtained at new diagnosis, from a patient treated with antithyroid drugs. The rearrangement links TRBV6-5 to TRBJ2-5; 9 positions match TRBD2. CDR3 nucleotide sequence: TGTGCCAGCAGTTTTAACGTCATGACTAGCGGAAACCAAGAGACCCAGTACTTC. This gives the protein CASSFNVMTSGNQETQYF.